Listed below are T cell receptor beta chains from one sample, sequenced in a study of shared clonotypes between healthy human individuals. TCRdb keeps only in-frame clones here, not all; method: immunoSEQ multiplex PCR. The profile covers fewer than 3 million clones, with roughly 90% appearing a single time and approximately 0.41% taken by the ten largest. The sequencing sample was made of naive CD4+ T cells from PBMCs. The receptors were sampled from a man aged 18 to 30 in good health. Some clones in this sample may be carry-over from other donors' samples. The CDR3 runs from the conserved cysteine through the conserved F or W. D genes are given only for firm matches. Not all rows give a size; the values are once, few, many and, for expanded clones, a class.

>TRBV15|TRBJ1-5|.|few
CATSGGGGRQPQHF
TGTGCCACCAGCGGAGGTGGGGGCCGGCAGCCCCAGCATTTT
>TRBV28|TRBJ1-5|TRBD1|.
CASSDGQGLYSNQPQHF
TGTGCCAGCAGTGATGGACAGGGTCTGTATAGCAATCAGCCCCAGCATTTT
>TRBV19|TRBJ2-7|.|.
CAGTGVREQYF
TGTGCCGGCACGGGGGTTCGGGAGCAGTACTTC
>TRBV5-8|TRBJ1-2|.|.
CASSLGVNYGYTF
TGTGCCAGCAGTCTAGGGGTTAACTATGGCTACACCTTC
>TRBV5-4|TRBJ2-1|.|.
CASSLGSRSLHNEQFF
TGTGCCAGCAGCTTGGGCTCCAGGAGTCTACACAATGAGCAGTTCTTC
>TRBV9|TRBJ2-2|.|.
CASSVIGNTGELFF
TGTGCCAGCAGCGTAATAGGTAACACCGGGGAGCTGTTTTTT
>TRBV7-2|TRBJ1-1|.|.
CASSLVGDTEAFF
TGTGCCAGCAGCTTAGTGGGAGACACTGAAGCTTTCTTT
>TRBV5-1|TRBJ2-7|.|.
CASSFGRVGSYEQYF
TGCGCCAGCAGCTTCGGTAGGGTAGGCTCCTACGAGCAGTACTTC
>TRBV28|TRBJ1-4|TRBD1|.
CASSTRQGKWEKLFF
TGTGCCAGCAGTACTCGACAGGGGAAATGGGAAAAACTGTTTTTT
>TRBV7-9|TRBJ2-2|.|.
CASSFNQWASNTGELFF
TGTGCCAGCAGCTTCAACCAATGGGCCTCCAACACCGGGGAGCTGTTTTTT
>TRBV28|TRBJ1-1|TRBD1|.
CASSPVTGLNTEAFF
TGTGCCAGCAGTCCCGTGACAGGGCTGAACACTGAAGCTTTCTTT
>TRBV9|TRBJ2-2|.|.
CASSVEPNANTGELFF
TGTGCCAGCAGCGTAGAGCCCAACGCGAACACCGGGGAGCTGTTTTTT
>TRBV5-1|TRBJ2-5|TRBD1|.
CASSLGQDQETQYF
TGCGCCAGCAGCCTCGGACAGGACCAAGAGACCCAGTACTTC
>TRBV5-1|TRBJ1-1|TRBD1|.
CASSLEAGGRDTEAFF
TGCGCCAGCAGCTTGGAGGCAGGGGGCCGGGACACTGAAGCTTTCTTT
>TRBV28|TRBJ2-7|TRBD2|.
CATQTSGKTYEQYF
TGTGCCACCCAGACTAGCGGAAAAACCTACGAGCAGTACTTC
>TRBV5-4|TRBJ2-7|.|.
CASSPSGTRGSYEQYF
TGTGCCAGCAGCCCCTCCGGGACTCGGGGGTCCTACGAGCAGTACTTC
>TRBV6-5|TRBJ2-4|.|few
CASSYTGRRAKNIQYF
TGTGCCAGCAGTTACACAGGGCGTCGGGCCAAAAACATTCAGTACTTC
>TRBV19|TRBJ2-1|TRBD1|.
CASSSTGGRSDEQFF
TGTGCCAGTAGTTCGACAGGGGGCAGATCTGATGAGCAGTTCTTC
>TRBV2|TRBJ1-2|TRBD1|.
CASSELGQGASSGYTF
TGTGCCAGCAGTGAATTGGGACAGGGGGCAAGTAGTGGCTACACCTTC
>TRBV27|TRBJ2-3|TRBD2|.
CASSLSWPGGSTDTQYF
TGTGCCAGCAGTTTATCGTGGCCGGGGGGGAGCACAGATACGCAGTATTTT
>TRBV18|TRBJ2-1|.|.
CASSPPDNEQFF
TGTGCCAGCTCACCACCCGACAATGAGCAGTTCTTC
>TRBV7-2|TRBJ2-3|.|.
CASSLATRWTLHKSSTDTQYF
TGTGCCAGCAGCTTAGCGACAAGGTGGACTCTCCACAAATCTAGCACAGATACGCAGTATTTT
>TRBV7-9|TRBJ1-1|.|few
CASSPIPGGVKTEAFF
TGTGCCAGCAGCCCCATCCCCGGGGGGGTTAAGACTGAAGCTTTCTTT
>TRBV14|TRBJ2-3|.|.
CASSPTPSTQYF
TGTGCCAGCAGCCCGACCCCAAGTACGCAGTATTTT
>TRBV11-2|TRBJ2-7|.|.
CASTRTVSSKEQYF
TGTGCCAGCACCCGCACCGTGAGCTCGAAGGAGCAGTACTTC
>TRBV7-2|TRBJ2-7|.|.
CATESAYEQYF
TGTGCCACCGAATCAGCCTACGAGCAGTACTTC
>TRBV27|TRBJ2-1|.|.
CASRRGNSPYNEQFF
TGTGCCAGCAGGCGTGGGAATTCGCCTTACAATGAGCAGTTCTTC
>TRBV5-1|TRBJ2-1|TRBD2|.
CASSLSTSGYNEQFF
TGCGCCAGCAGCTTGTCGACTAGCGGATACAATGAGCAGTTCTTC